A selection of T cell receptor beta chains follows, all from one sample in a study of T cell responses to AZD1222 COVID-19 vaccine. Some clones are missing from TCRdb's copy, which holds only in-frame ones; the method was immunoSEQ multiplex PCR. Here the sample spans about 130,000 clones, roughly 90% being singletons. Sample: peripheral blood, taken on day 0 of AZD1222 vaccination. The receptor source for this set is an adult in good health. CDR3s include the opening cysteine and the closing phenylalanine or tryptophan. The order of the fields is clone size, V gene, J gene, D gene, CDR3 DNA, CDR3 protein. D genes are given only for firm matches. The listing skips clone size in some rows; elsewhere it reads once, few, many or a size class.

size: .
V: TRBV6-2/TRBV6-3
J: TRBJ1-1
D: TRBD1
DNA: TGTGCCAGCAGTTACTCGACAGGGAAAGAAGCTTTCTTT
CDR3: CASSYSTGKEAFF

size: .
V: TRBV27
J: TRBJ1-2
D: .
DNA: TGTGCCAGCAGTTTACCCGGGGGTGGCTACACCTTC
CDR3: CASSLPGGGYTF

size: .
V: TRBV7-6
J: TRBJ2-5
D: TRBD2
DNA: TGTGCCAGCAGCCAAACTTCCGGGGGGGACCGGGAGACCCAGTACTTC
CDR3: CASSQTSGGDRETQYF

size: .
V: TRBV6-1
J: TRBJ1-1
D: .
DNA: TGTGCCAGCAGTGACGGACGGCTGGGAACTGAAGCTTTCTTT
CDR3: CASSDGRLGTEAFF

size: .
V: TRBV27
J: TRBJ2-5
D: TRBD1
DNA: TGTGCCAGCAGTCCCAGGGACAGGGCGTTCGAGACCCAGTACTTC
CDR3: CASSPRDRAFETQYF

size: .
V: TRBV19
J: TRBJ1-1
D: .
DNA: TGTGCCAGTCGGACCAAAAACGGGGGACCTAACACTGAAGCTTTCTTT
CDR3: CASRTKNGGPNTEAFF

size: .
V: TRBV27
J: TRBJ2-1
D: .
DNA: TGTGCCAGCAGGAATCGGGATTTTGATGAGCAGTTCTTC
CDR3: CASRNRDFDEQFF

size: .
V: TRBV5-1
J: TRBJ2-2
D: TRBD1
DNA: TGCGCCAGCAGCGGGATTCTCTGGGGCCGGGACAGGATGAACACCGGGGAGCTGTTTTTT
CDR3: CASSGILWGRDRMNTGELFF

size: .
V: TRBV7-9
J: TRBJ1-1
D: .
DNA: TGTGCCAGCAGCCCGCGGGACACCCGTCTACAAGCTTTCTTT
CDR3: CASSPRDTRLQAFF

size: .
V: TRBV10-3
J: TRBJ1-2
D: .
DNA: TGTGCCATCAGGCCGACAGATAACTATGGCTACACCTTC
CDR3: CAIRPTDNYGYTF

size: .
V: TRBV12-3/TRBV12-4
J: TRBJ1-2
D: .
DNA: TGTGCCTGCCCCCAGCAGGGGCAGAGGGGCTACACCTTC
CDR3: CACPQQGQRGYTF

size: .
V: TRBV7-3
J: TRBJ1-2
D: TRBD1
DNA: TGTGCCAGCAGTTTTGACGCAGCACAGGGGCGGAACTATGGCTACACCTTC
CDR3: CASSFDAAQGRNYGYTF

size: .
V: TRBV5-4
J: TRBJ1-2
D: TRBD1
DNA: TGTGCCAGCAGCATTCCACAGGGGGCGAGCTATGGCTACACCTTC
CDR3: CASSIPQGASYGYTF

size: .
V: TRBV4-1
J: TRBJ1-4
D: .
DNA: TGCGCCAGCAGCCCTACAGTAACTAATGAAAAACTGTTTTTT
CDR3: CASSPTVTNEKLFF

size: .
V: TRBV5-1
J: TRBJ1-4
D: .
DNA: TGCGCCAGCAGTGCCGTTCCTAATGAAAAACTGTTTTTT
CDR3: CASSAVPNEKLFF

size: .
V: TRBV18
J: TRBJ1-1
D: .
DNA: TGTGCCAGCTCACCACGGGGGCCGGGGGAGAACACTGAAGCTTTCTTT
CDR3: CASSPRGPGENTEAFF

size: few
V: TRBV6-5
J: TRBJ1-1
D: .
DNA: TGTGCCAGCACTATTAGACAGACCCCAGCTTTCTTT
CDR3: CASTIRQTPAFF

size: .
V: TRBV14
J: TRBJ2-1
D: TRBD2
DNA: TGTGCCAGCAGCCAAGAAGCACTAGCGGTCTACAATGAGCAGTTCTTC
CDR3: CASSQEALAVYNEQFF

size: .
V: TRBV29-1
J: TRBJ1-2
D: .
DNA: TGCAGCGTACAGGGCCCCGGAGGCTACACCTTC
CDR3: CSVQGPGGYTF

size: .
V: TRBV5-1
J: TRBJ2-2
D: .
DNA: TGCGCCAGCAGTTGGACGGATGCGAACACCGGGGAGCTGTTTTTT
CDR3: CASSWTDANTGELFF

size: .
V: TRBV2
J: TRBJ2-2
D: .
DNA: TGTGCCAGCAGTGAAAACTGGGGTCCGGCCGGGGAGCTGTTTTTT
CDR3: CASSENWGPAGELFF

size: .
V: TRBV4-1
J: TRBJ2-7
D: .
DNA: TGCGCCAGCAGCCACCAGAAACAGACTATAAACTCCGGCGAGCAGTACTTC
CDR3: CASSHQKQTINSGEQYF

size: .
V: TRBV5-6
J: TRBJ2-2
D: .
DNA: TGTGCCAGCAGCCTACCAGGAGGCAACACCGGGGAGCTGTTTTTT
CDR3: CASSLPGGNTGELFF

size: .
V: TRBV19
J: TRBJ2-7
D: .
DNA: TGTGCCAGTGGGGACTTCTACGAGCAGTACTTC
CDR3: CASGDFYEQYF

size: .
V: TRBV4-3
J: TRBJ1-2
D: TRBD1
DNA: TGCGCCAGCAGCCTCGGACAGGGAGCGACGGGCGGCTACACCTTC
CDR3: CASSLGQGATGGYTF

size: .
V: TRBV29-1
J: TRBJ1-1
D: .
DNA: TGCAGCGCCGGGACTTTGAACACTGAAGCTTTCTTT
CDR3: CSAGTLNTEAFF

size: .
V: TRBV4-3
J: TRBJ2-7
D: TRBD2
DNA: TGCGCCAGCAGCCAAGGACTAGCGGAGTATTACGAGCAGTACTTC
CDR3: CASSQGLAEYYEQYF

size: .
V: TRBV5-1
J: TRBJ2-3
D: TRBD2
DNA: TGCGCCAGCAGCTTGGTCGGGACTAGTTTCACAGATACGCAGTATTTT
CDR3: CASSLVGTSFTDTQYF

size: .
V: TRBV7-2
J: TRBJ1-3
D: .
DNA: TGTGCCAGCAGCCATCCCGCGGGATTTGGAAACACCATATATTTT
CDR3: CASSHPAGFGNTIYF

size: .
V: TRBV30
J: TRBJ1-1
D: TRBD1
DNA: TGTGCCTGGAGTGGACAGGGGGCGATTGGGGTTGAAGCTTTCTTT
CDR3: CAWSGQGAIGVEAFF

size: .
V: TRBV5-8
J: TRBJ2-1
D: TRBD1
DNA: TGTGCCAGCAGCTTTGACAGGGGTTACAATGAGCAGTTCTTC
CDR3: CASSFDRGYNEQFF

size: once
V: TRBV19
J: TRBJ1-5
D: TRBD1
DNA: TGTGCCAGCAGACAGGGTGGTCAGCCCCAGCATTTT
CDR3: CASRQGGQPQHF

size: .
V: TRBV7-2
J: TRBJ1-1
D: TRBD1
DNA: TGTGCCAGCAGCTCACAGGGGGGGGTGAACACTGAAGCTTTCTTT
CDR3: CASSSQGGVNTEAFF

size: .
V: TRBV9
J: TRBJ1-5
D: .
DNA: TGTGCCAGCAGCGCGGGGGGAACAAGCGATCAGCCCCAGCATTTT
CDR3: CASSAGGTSDQPQHF

size: once
V: TRBV5-1
J: TRBJ1-2
D: TRBD1
DNA: TGCGCCAGCAGCTCGTCCCGGGACAGGTTAGCTAACTATGGCTACACCTTC
CDR3: CASSSSRDRLANYGYTF

size: .
V: TRBV12-3/TRBV12-4
J: TRBJ2-7
D: .
DNA: TGTGCCAGCAGTTTAGCGTTCAGGTACGAGCAGTACTTC
CDR3: CASSLAFRYEQYF

size: .
V: TRBV10-3
J: TRBJ1-2
D: .
DNA: TGTGCCATCAGTCGCAGCCCCAATTCACGGAACTATGGCTACACCTTC
CDR3: CAISRSPNSRNYGYTF

size: .
V: TRBV12-5
J: TRBJ2-7
D: .
DNA: TGTGCTAGTGGTTTGGAACCCAAAGGTACATTGGGGCGACACGAGCAGTACTTC
CDR3: CASGLEPKGTLGRHEQYF

size: .
V: TRBV2
J: TRBJ1-1
D: TRBD1
DNA: TGTGCCACGAAGGGACAGAGGAACACTGAAGCTTTCTTT
CDR3: CATKGQRNTEAFF

size: once
V: TRBV7-2
J: TRBJ2-2
D: TRBD2
DNA: TGTGCCAGCAGTGTACGCCCGCGGGGGGGCACCGGGGAGCTGTTTTTT
CDR3: CASSVRPRGGTGELFF

size: .
V: TRBV6-6
J: TRBJ2-7
D: .
DNA: TGTGCCAGCAGCCTGGGAACCTACGAGCAGTACTTC
CDR3: CASSLGTYEQYF

size: .
V: TRBV5-1
J: TRBJ2-1
D: TRBD1
DNA: TGCGCCAGCAGCTGGTCCGGGACAGGGGAATTCAATGAGCAGTTCTTC
CDR3: CASSWSGTGEFNEQFF

size: .
V: TRBV6-4
J: TRBJ2-1
D: TRBD2
DNA: TGTGCCAGCAGTGCCTTCAATAGCGGGAGCGGCGAGCAGTTCTTC
CDR3: CASSAFNSGSGEQFF

size: few
V: TRBV20-1
J: TRBJ1-1
D: .
DNA: TGCAGTGCTAGTGAAGGTGGTTCTACTGAAGCTTTCTTT
CDR3: CSASEGGSTEAFF

size: .
V: TRBV7-2
J: TRBJ1-5
D: TRBD1
DNA: TGTGCCAGCAGCTTAGGGGACAGCACTAATCAGCCCCAGCATTTT
CDR3: CASSLGDSTNQPQHF